The 31 T cell receptor beta chains below come from one sample, sequenced in a study of glioma-infiltrating T cells after dendritic cell vaccination (TCRdb year 2016). The sample's time point label, decoded: after dendritic cell vaccination, including at tumor progression/relapse. The receptor library was made with the immunoSEQ multiplex PCR assay. As stored in TCRdb, this immuneACCESS dataset retains in-frame rearrangements with V and J assigned. A fraction of the clones does not appear; measured against another copy, unresolved V genes explain less than half of the discrepancy, and the remainder lacks a known reason. The sample profile shows approximately 50,000 clones; about 91% of them were found once. Over 4.5% of the sample is held by the ten biggest clonotypes. This material consisted of blood, taken after dendritic cell vaccination. These receptors all stem from a human donor with glioblastoma.

V gene TRBV28 combines with J gene TRBJ1-4; tentatively, D is TRBD1 (6 bases). Germline V CDR1 and CDR2: MDHEN, SYDVKM. Trimming shortened V by 6 bases and J by 4 bases, and 6 bases separated the two germline ends. The CDR3 contains 12 residues. The CDR3 region is CASRQGNEKLFF. The CDR3 DNA reads TGTGCCAGCAGACAGGGTAATGAAAAACTGTTTTTT.

The rearrangement joins TRBV7-9 to TRBJ2-5, with unresolved D. The V gene lost 1 base and the J gene lost 4 bases, with 10 bases spanning the gap. Germline V gene sequence: CDR1 SEHNR, CDR2 FQNEAQ (reference sequence). The length of the CDR3 is 14 residues. The DNA of the CDR3 is TGTGCCAGCAGCTTAGGACGGCAGGCAGAGACCCAGTACTTC. Encoded protein: CASSLGRQAETQYF.

This clone was seen a few times. The chain combines TRBV27 with TRBJ2-2; the match to TRBD1 covers 7 bases. The ends lost 3 bases at V and 5 bases at J; junction bases unmatched: 6. Looked up from germline, CDR1 is MNHEY and CDR2 is SMNVEV (reference sequence). The CDR3 has 15 residues. CDR3 nucleotide sequence: TGTGCCAGCAGTTTTCGGGGACAGTGGACCGGGGAGCTGTTTTTT. Encoded protein: CASSFRGQWTGELFF.

The sample holds a few counts of this clone. This sequence joins TRBV5-8 and TRBJ2-7; weak D call: TRBD1 (6 bases). Trimming took 9 bases from V and 0 from J, leaving 10 bases between them. The germline CDR1 and CDR2 sequences are SGHTS and YDEGEE. This CDR3 spans 12 amino acids. The CDR3 bases are TGTGCCATCTGGACAGACTCCTACGAGCAGTACTTC. It specifies CAIWTDSYEQYF.

In the case of this clone: The junction departs from the called germline gene at one end, perhaps through a read error. The chain uses TRBV9 and TRBJ2-3; weak D call: TRBD1 (6 bases). The germline CDR1 and CDR2 sequences are SGDLS and YYNGEE. This CDR3 is 12 amino acids long. The CDR3 DNA reads TGTGCCAGCAACACAGGGACCGATAGGCAGTATTTT. This gives the protein CASNTGTDRQYF. The variable domain in full, with the rest retrieved from reference TRBV9 and TRBJ2-3, is DSGVTQTPKHLITATGQRVTLRCSPRSGDLSVYWYQQSLDQGLQFLIQYYNGEERAKGNILERFSAQQFPDLHSELNLSSLELGDSALYFCASNTGTDRQYFGPGTRLTVL.

J is TRBJ1-2 and V is TRBV7-9, with 7 bases lining up with TRBD1. The V gene end was trimmed by 5 bases and the J gene end by 2 bases; junction bases not matched to a gene: 11. Germline loops: CDR1 SEHNR, CDR2 FQNEAQ (reference sequence). The length of the CDR3 is 16 residues. The CDR3 coding sequence is TGTGCCAGCAGCCCCTGGGACAGCCGATTGAACTATGGCTACACCTTC. It specifies CASSPWDSRLNYGYTF.

The genes are TRBV4-1 and TRBJ1-2; maybe TRBD1 (6 bases). CDR3 length: 16 amino acids. V was cut by 3 bases and J by 2 bases, with 16 bases left in between. Looked up from germline, CDR1 is MGHRA and CDR2 is YSYEKL. The CDR3 here is CASSQPATGPNYGYTF. CDR3 coding DNA: TGCGCCAGCAGCCAGCCCGCTACAGGGCCCAACTATGGCTACACCTTC.

The chain employs TRBV27 and TRBJ1-5, with D unclear. The CDR3 extends over 15 amino acids. V was clipped by 5 bases and J by 0 bases, with 11 bases between them. CDR1 and CDR2 (germline): MNHEY, SMNVEV (reference sequence). This chain's CDR3 is CASSPQTYSNQPQHF. CDR3 nucleotides: TGTGCCAGCAGTCCGCAAACTTATAGCAATCAGCCCCAGCATTTT.

The chain employs TRBV27 and TRBJ2-1; no reliable D call. Germline V gene lookup returns CDR1 MNHEY and CDR2 SMNVEV (reference sequence). This CDR3 is 15 amino acids long. The V end was cut by 0 bases, the J end by 3 bases, with 9 bases between. CDR3 in DNA: TGTGCCAGCAGTTTATCCCCCGAGAACTACAATGAGCAGTTCTTC. Translated, it gives CASSLSPENYNEQFF.

The chain links TRBV4-2 to TRBJ1-3; no definite D call. CDR3 size: 18 residues. Germline loops: CDR1 LGHNA, CDR2 YNFKEQ. Trimming took off 3 bases at V and 4 bases at J, with 22 bases between the two ends. The CDR3 loop reads CASSQVSPQTLAGNTIYF. CDR3 bases: TGTGCCAGCAGCCAGGTATCCCCCCAGACCCTAGCCGGAAACACCATATATTTT.

This clone was counted a few times. V gene TRBV10-3 combines with J gene TRBJ2-4; 9 bases are shared with TRBD1. Germline-derived CDR1 and CDR2 are ENHRY and SYGVKD. With V trimmed by 3 bases and J by 8 bases, 26 bases remained unmatched. The CDR3 consists of 21 residues. The CDR3 DNA reads as TGTGCCATCAGTGAACGACACCAGACAGGGGGTATACACGTTGACGGTTACATTCAGTACTTC. Its translation is CAISERHQTGGIHVDGYIQYF.

The V call is TRBV10-2, the J call TRBJ1-1; TRBD1 might be the D (6 bases). Trimming pared 6 bases from V and 1 base from J, leaving 9 bases between. This CDR3 has 13 amino acids. Germline V gives CDR1 WSHSY, CDR2 SAAADI. CDR3 sequence: CASREGQNTEAFF. DNA of the CDR3: TGCGCCAGCAGGGAGGGACAGAACACTGAAGCTTTCTTT.

The V call is TRBV4-2, the J call TRBJ2-2; D is perhaps TRBD2 (6 bases). Trimming left V 4 bases short and J 7 bases short, with 10 bases between. CDR1 is LGHNA and CDR2 is YNFKEQ in the germline V gene. The CDR3 contains 13 residues. In DNA, the CDR3 is TGTGCCAGCAGCCCTCTGGGGGGCGGGGAGCTGTTTTTT. Its protein is CASSPLGGGELFF.

The genes are TRBV4-3 and TRBJ2-2, with 7 nucleotides matching TRBD2. Germline CDR1 LGHNA, CDR2 YSLEER. Trimming took 2 bases from V and 0 from J; bases not matched to a gene: 6. This CDR3 contains 17 residues. The CDR3 DNA reads as TGCGCCAGCAGCCAATGGGGGGGAGGGCCGAACACCGGGGAGCTGTTTTTT. Its protein product is CASSQWGGGPNTGELFF.

The chain links TRBV30 to TRBJ1-5; D is ambiguous. The germline CDR1 and CDR2 sequences are GTSNPN and SVGIG (reference sequence). CDR3 length: 12 residues. Trimming left V 1 base short and J 4 bases short, with 5 bases between. CDR3 DNA sequence: TGTGCCTGGAGTGACAGAAATCAGCCCCAGCATTTT. Protein: CAWSDRNQPQHF.

The chain carries TRBV6-5 and TRBJ2-7; TRBD2 is a possible D gene (5 bases). CDR1 and CDR2 from the germline V gene are MNHEY and SVGAGI. This CDR3 has 14 residues. V lost 3 bases and J lost 5, with 14 bases in between. Written as DNA, the CDR3 is TGTGCCAGCAGTTATCGAGGGAGTGGCGACGAGCAGTACTTC. Protein: CASSYRGSGDEQYF.

V usage is TRBV5-1 and J usage is TRBJ2-5; D not resolved. The germline CDR1 and CDR2 sequences are SGHRS and YFSETQ. Trimming removed 4 bases from V and 0 bases from J, with 10 bases in between. The CDR3 is 14 residues long. The CDR3 bases are TGCGCCAGCAGCCCCGAACTGTACCAAGAGACCCAGTACTTC. It encodes CASSPELYQETQYF. Full variable domain (remainder filled in from reference TRBV5-1 and TRBJ2-5): KAGVTQTPRYLIKTRGQQVTLSCSPISGHRSVSWYQQTPGQGLQFLFEYFSETQRNKGNFPGRFSGRQFSNSRSEMNVSTLELGDSALYLCASSPELYQETQYFGPGTRLLVL.

The V gene is TRBV7-9, the J gene TRBJ2-7; D remains unclear. The germline V gene has CDR1 SEHNR and CDR2 FQNEAQ (reference sequence). V was clipped by 3 bases and J by 3 bases, with 6 bases between them. The CDR3 has 12 residues. CDR3 sequence reads: CASSFSDYEQYF. The CDR3 DNA follows: TGTGCCAGCAGCTTTAGTGACTACGAGCAGTACTTC.

V and J are TRBV5-6 and TRBJ2-1, with D possibly TRBD1 on 6 matching bases. The CDR3 contains 15 residues. V shed 1 base and J shed 8 bases, with 16 bases lying between them. CDR1 is SGHDT and CDR2 is YYEEEE in the germline V gene. DNA of the CDR3: TGTGCCAGCAGCTTGTTCAGGGGCGCGTCGGATGAGCAGTTCTTC. This sequence encodes CASSLFRGASDEQFF.

The chain uses TRBV28 and TRBJ2-6, with a possible D match to TRBD1 (6 bases). Trimming took 2 bases from V and 0 from J, leaving 23 bases between them. Germline V gene data show CDR1 as MDHEN and CDR2 as SYDVKM. The CDR3 totals 21 residues. CDR3 sequence (DNA): TGTGCCAGCAGTTTAGGACAGCACCCCGATCATAGAAGCTCTGGGGCCAACGTCCTGACTTTC. This translates into CASSLGQHPDHRSSGANVLTF. Filled out from reference TRBV28 and TRBJ2-6, the complete variable domain reads DVKVTQSSRYLVKRTGEKVFLECVQDMDHENMFWYRQDPGLGLRLIYFSYDVKMKEKGDIPEGYSVSREKKERFSLILESASTNQTSMYLCASSLGQHPDHRSSGANVLTFGAGSRLTVL.

This clone was seen once. The genes are TRBV4-2 and TRBJ1-1, with a possible D match to TRBD1 (5 bases). Trimming stripped 1 base from V and 3 bases from J, with 9 bases between. CDR1 LGHNA and CDR2 YNFKEQ come from the germline V gene. CDR3 length: 14 residues. DNA for the CDR3: TGTGCCAGCAGCCAAGGGGGGAGGTACACTGAAGCTTTCTTT. This gives the protein CASSQGGRYTEAFF.

The chain has TRBV5-1 and TRBJ2-3; D not resolved. Germline loops: CDR1 SGHRS, CDR2 YFSETQ. Trimming shortened V by 7 bases and J by 5 bases, and 17 bases separated the two germline ends. The length of the CDR3 is 14 residues. Here the CDR3 DNA reads TGCGCCAGCTTCCCGTTTGCAGGTCAAGATACGCAGTATTTT. It translates to CASFPFAGQDTQYF.

The chain links TRBV6-6 to TRBJ1-1; D unclear. In germline, CDR1 is MNHNY, CDR2 SVGAGI (reference sequence). The CDR3 spans 14 residues. The V and J ends lost 6 bases and 2 bases respectively, with 13 bases between them. CDR3 sequence reads: CASRQTAGNTEAFF. CDR3 nucleotide sequence: TGTGCCAGCAGACAGACGGCGGGCAACACTGAAGCTTTCTTT.

The chain combines TRBV13 with TRBJ1-5, with a tentative D call TRBD1 (5 bases). V gave up 2 bases and J gave up 7 bases, with 9 bases separating them. Germline values: CDR1 PRHDT, CDR2 FYEKMQ (reference sequence). The CDR3 has 13 amino acids. This chain's CDR3 is CASSLRGSQPQHF. In DNA form, the CDR3 reads TGTGCCAGCAGCTTAAGGGGTTCGCAGCCCCAGCATTTT.

The chain joins TRBV27 to TRBJ2-1; D is perhaps TRBD1 (5 bases). The germline V gene has CDR1 MNHEY and CDR2 SMNVEV (reference sequence). The V and J ends lost 3 bases and 1 base respectively, with 10 bases between them. This CDR3 is 15 amino acids long. The CDR3 DNA reads as TGTGCCAGCAGTTTGAGTCACAGGTCCTACAATGAGCAGTTCTTC. As protein: CASSLSHRSYNEQFF.

This clone showed up just a few times. The same CDR3 also results from other DNA sequences found in this sample. The genes are TRBV7-6 and TRBJ1-1; D is perhaps TRBD1 (6 bases). The CDR3 has 15 amino acids. Trimming stripped 4 bases from V and 0 bases from J, with 12 bases between. From germline, CDR1 is SGHVS and CDR2 FNYEAQ. CDR3 residues: CASSSLGTLNTEAFF. CDR3 nucleotide sequence: TGTGCCAGCAGCTCCCTCGGGACATTGAACACTGAAGCTTTCTTT.

The count of this clone is one. The V and J genes are TRBV28 and TRBJ1-4, with a tentative D call TRBD1 (6 bases). CDR1 and CDR2 (germline): MDHEN, SYDVKM. V gave up 6 bases and J gave up 7 bases, with 15 bases separating them. There are 14 residues in the CDR3. This CDR3 is CASRSGAPSEKLFF. CDR3 DNA: TGTGCCAGCAGGTCAGGGGCCCCTTCTGAAAAACTGTTTTTT.

This chain joins TRBV5-1 and TRBJ2-7, with TRBD1 identical over 9 bases. The CDR3 is 14 amino acids. Trimming removed 5 bases from V and 4 bases from J; junction bases left unmatched: 7. The germline CDR1 and CDR2 sequences are SGHRS and YFSETQ. The CDR3 loop reads CASSRDGQGYEQYF. The CDR3 DNA reads as TGCGCCAGCAGTCGAGACGGACAGGGGTACGAGCAGTACTTC.

The chain uses TRBV5-1 and TRBJ2-7, with D possibly being TRBD1 (5 bases). This CDR3 comprises 15 residues. Germline values: CDR1 SGHRS, CDR2 YFSETQ. The V and J ends lost 0 bases and 0 bases respectively, with 10 bases between them. CDR3 region: CASSLDPGPSYEQYF. In nucleotides, the CDR3 is TGCGCCAGCAGCTTGGACCCAGGGCCCTCCTACGAGCAGTACTTC. The whole variable domain, remainder taken from reference TRBV5-1 and TRBJ2-7, is KAGVTQTPRYLIKTRGQQVTLSCSPISGHRSVSWYQQTPGQGLQFLFEYFSETQRNKGNFPGRFSGRQFSNSRSEMNVSTLELGDSALYLCASSLDPGPSYEQYFGPGTRLTVT.

V is TRBV15 and J is TRBJ2-7; possibly TRBD1 for D (6 bases). V lost 0 bases, J lost 6 bases, and 6 bases lay in between. The CDR3 is 12 residues long. CDR1 and CDR2 (germline): LNHNV, YYDKDF (reference sequence). The CDR3 DNA is TGTGCCACCAGCAGAGACAGGGGCGAGCAGTACTTC. It is translated as CATSRDRGEQYF.

V usage is TRBV7-2 and J usage is TRBJ1-3, with no clear D. V was trimmed by 4 bases and J by 0 bases, leaving 4 bases between them. From germline, CDR1 is SGHTA and CDR2 FQGNSA. The CDR3 totals 13 residues. CDR3 sequence reads: CASSSYSGNTIYF. The CDR3 bases are TGTGCCAGCAGCTCGTACTCTGGAAACACCATATATTTT.